This TCR beta chain was recovered during a study of long-term antiretroviral therapy in people with HIV. Notes on this clone: Its cognate antigen is unknown.

Whole-study results and caveats: CDR3 length ranges were narrower in HIV repertoires than in controls. Diversity measured after ART increased yet remained under transplant donor controls.

Sequencing relied on immunoSEQ assay v3.0, run at survey level. What sequencing targeted per sample was about 35,000-50,000 T-cell genomes. Using immunoSEQ multiplex PCR, the repertoire was profiled, and TCRdb retains in-frame clones only, with some absent. The sample includes 25,000 to 35,000 clones, about 94% of them seen just once. Trimming cost V 0 bases and J 1 base, with 6 bases left between them. Germline values: CDR1 SGHTS, CDR2 YDEGEE. This CDR3 is 14 amino acids long. The sequence came from a man aged 50-60 years with HIV. The chain joins TRBV5-8 to TRBJ2-3; possible D gene TRBD2, 5 bases. Sample: unsorted PBMCs, taken around 7.4 years after starting antiretroviral therapy. The CDR3 spells CASSLGGGTDTQYF. The CDR3 region has the DNA TGTGCCAGCAGCTTGGGGGGAGGCACAGATACGCAGTATTTT. The complete variable domain, with remaining parts taken from reference TRBV5-8 and TRBJ2-3, reads EAGVTQSPTHLIKTRGQQATLRCSPISGHTSVYWYQQALGLGLQFLLWYDEGEERNRGNFPPRFSGRQFPNYSSELNVNALELEDSALYLCASSLGGGTDTQYFGPGTRLTVL.